One TCR beta chain is described in this entry. Its antigen is unknown. This entry belongs to a study of tumor-infiltrating lymphocytes in localized non-small cell lung cancer. Background on the study: Each patient gave resected tumor and non-adjacent uninvolved lung tissue. Notes on the study in general: T-cell fraction did not differ between immunotypes IM1 and IM2. TCR sequencing covered a subset of patients with enough tissue. Tumor T-cell fraction from TCR sequencing was not associated with recurrence-free survival (p = 0.61).

CDR3 length: 12 amino acids. V lost 5 bases and J 3 bases, leaving 8 bases between the germline ends. Per germline, CDR1 SGHAT and CDR2 FQNNGV. Here immunoSEQ multiplex PCR was the method, and the copy in TCRdb shows in-frame clones only, minus some. The sample consists of approximately 17,000 clones, about 69% of them appearing once. Source material: lung tumor tissue. The clonotype comes from a human donor with non-small cell lung cancer. V gene TRBV11-2 combines with J gene TRBJ2-7; D is undetermined. In DNA, the CDR3 is TGTGCCAGCAGCCAAGATAGCTACGAGCAGTACTTC. Its translation: CASSQDSYEQYF.